The sample holds one count of the clone carrying this T cell receptor (beta chain). This entry comes from a study of identical twins. Template switching introduced a universal primer site, and the cDNA bore unique molecular identifiers. TCRdb ran MiXCR on the 5' RACE reads and lists one entry per CDR3 protein. The sample gives 750,000 to 950,000 distinct CDR3 sequences, more than 9% of which show up once; 1.5% to 2% is in the top ten. This CDR3 is 15 amino acids long. Germline lookup yields CDR1 LNHDA and CDR2 SQIVND (reference sequence). The junction had 6 bases not matched to a gene; V was cut back by 4 bases and J by 1 base. Separately, the same data were catalogued under a study of yellow fever vaccine responses in identical twins.

This sequence joins TRBV19 and TRBJ1-1; 7 bases align to TRBD1. This receptor was identified in a woman under 30 in good health. Sequenced: PBMCs. The CDR3 is CASSRPRTGNTEAFF. Here the CDR3 DNA reads TGTGCCAGTAGTAGGCCTAGGACAGGGAACACTGAAGCTTTCTTT.